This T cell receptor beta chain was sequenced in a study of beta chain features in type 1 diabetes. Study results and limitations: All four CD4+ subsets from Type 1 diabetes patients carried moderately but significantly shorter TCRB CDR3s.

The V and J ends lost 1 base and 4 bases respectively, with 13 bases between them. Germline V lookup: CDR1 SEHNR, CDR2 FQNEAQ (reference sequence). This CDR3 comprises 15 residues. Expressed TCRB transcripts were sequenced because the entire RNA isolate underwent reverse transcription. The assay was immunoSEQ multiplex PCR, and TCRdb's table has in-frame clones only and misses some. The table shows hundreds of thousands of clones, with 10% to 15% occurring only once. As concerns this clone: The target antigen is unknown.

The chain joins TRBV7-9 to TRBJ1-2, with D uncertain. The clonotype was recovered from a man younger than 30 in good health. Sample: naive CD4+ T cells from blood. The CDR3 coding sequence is TGTGCCAGCAGCTTAGGACTGAGAATCCCCTATGGCTACACCTTC. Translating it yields CASSLGLRIPYGYTF.